These T cell receptor beta chains were read from a single sample in a study of blood T cells in healthy people across ages. TCRdb processed the 5' RACE reads anew with MiXCR; each CDR3 protein has one entry. The sample has almost 1 million distinct CDR3 sequences; roughly half are singletons. Sample: blood. The receptors stem from a woman aged 55-69 years in good health. Both conserved end residues are part of each CDR3. D genes are given only for firm matches. Part of the rows lack a size; the others show once, few, many or a class for expanded clones.

-	TRBV28	TRBJ2-7	-	CASRDNGVRYEQYF	TGTGCCAGCAGGGACAATGGGGTACGGTACGAGCAGTACTTC
-	TRBV4-1	TRBJ2-3	-	CASSQGTRRYADTQYF	TGCGCCAGCAGCCAAGGGACGAGAAGGTACGCAGATACGCAGTATTTT
-	TRBV20-1	TRBJ2-4	-	CSAPRDAAAKNIQYF	TGCAGTGCTCCTCGGGACGCGGCCGCCAAAAACATTCAGTACTTC
-	TRBV30	TRBJ1-2	once	CAWSVQARGYTF	TGTGCCTGGAGTGTCCAGGCTCGGGGCTACACCTTC
-	TRBV5-1	TRBJ2-5	-	CASTKDYLQETQYF	TGCGCCAGCACTAAGGACTATCTCCAAGAGACCCAGTACTTC
-	TRBV30	TRBJ2-3	-	CAWGLGTDTQYF	TGTGCCTGGGGACTGGGTACAGATACGCAGTATTTT
TRBD1	TRBV12-3/TRBV12-4	TRBJ2-7	-	CASSLTPGQGKSSYEQYF	TGTGCCAGCAGTCTAACTCCTGGACAGGGGAAAAGCTCCTACGAGCAGTACTTC
-	TRBV11-2	TRBJ2-5	-	CASSREPVPETQYF	TGTGCCAGCAGTCGGGAGCCAGTCCCGGAGACCCAGTACTTC
-	TRBV29-1	TRBJ2-7	-	CSVGVFRAGRHEQYF	TGCAGCGTTGGAGTTTTCCGGGCAGGGCGCCACGAGCAGTACTTC
TRBD2	TRBV3-1	TRBJ2-7	-	CASSQGRLAGVEYNEQYF	TGTGCCAGCAGCCAAGGGAGACTAGCGGGAGTAGAGTACAATGAGCAGTACTTC
TRBD1	TRBV28	TRBJ2-1	-	CASSYTGTGSYNEQFF	TGTGCCAGCAGTTACACCGGGACAGGGTCCTACAATGAGCAGTTCTTC
-	TRBV12-3/TRBV12-4	TRBJ2-7	few	CASSHHDAGKAYEQYF	TGTGCCAGCAGTCATCACGATGCGGGTAAGGCCTACGAGCAGTACTTC
TRBD2	TRBV11-2	TRBJ2-5	once	CASSTSGRALETQYF	TGTGCCAGCAGCACCAGCGGGAGGGCCCTAGAGACCCAGTACTTC